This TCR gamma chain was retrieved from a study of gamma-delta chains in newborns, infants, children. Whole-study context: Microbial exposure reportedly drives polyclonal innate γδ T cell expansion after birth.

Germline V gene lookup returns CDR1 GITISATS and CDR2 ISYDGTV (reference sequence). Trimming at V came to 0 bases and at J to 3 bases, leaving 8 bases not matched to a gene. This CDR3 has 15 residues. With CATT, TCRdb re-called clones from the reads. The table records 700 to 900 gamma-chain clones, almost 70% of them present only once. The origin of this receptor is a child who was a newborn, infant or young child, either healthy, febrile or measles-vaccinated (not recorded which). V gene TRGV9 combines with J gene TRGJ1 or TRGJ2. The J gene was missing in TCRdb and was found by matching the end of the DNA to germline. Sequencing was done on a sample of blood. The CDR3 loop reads CALWEVHHCYYKKLF. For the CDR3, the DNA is TGTGCCTTGTGGGAGGTGCATCATTGTTATTATAAGAAACTCTTT.